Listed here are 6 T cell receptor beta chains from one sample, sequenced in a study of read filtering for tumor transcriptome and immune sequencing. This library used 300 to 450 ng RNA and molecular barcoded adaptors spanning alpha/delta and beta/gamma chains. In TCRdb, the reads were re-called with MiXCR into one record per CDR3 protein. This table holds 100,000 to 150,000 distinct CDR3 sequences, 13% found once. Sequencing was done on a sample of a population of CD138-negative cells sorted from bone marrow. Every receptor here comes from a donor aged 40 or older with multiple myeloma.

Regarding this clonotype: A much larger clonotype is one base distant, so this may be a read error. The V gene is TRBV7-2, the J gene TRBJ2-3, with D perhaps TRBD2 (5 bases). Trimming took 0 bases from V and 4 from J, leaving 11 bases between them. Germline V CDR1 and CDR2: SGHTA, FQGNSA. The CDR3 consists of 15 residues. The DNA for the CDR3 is TGTGCCAGCAGCTTAGCTAGTATTAGCGCAGATACGCAGTATTTT. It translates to CASSLASISADTQYF.

The CDR3 DNA sequence: TGTGCCAGCAGCCCGCCGAGACTACAACTAGAGACCCAGTACTTC. Translated, it gives CASSPPRLQLETQYF. The chain has TRBV7-9 and TRBJ2-5, with TRBD2 as a possible D gene (5 bases). The germline V gene encodes CDR1 SEHNR and CDR2 FQNEAQ (reference sequence). V was pared by 5 bases and J by 4 bases, with 17 bases between. The CDR3 is 15 residues long.

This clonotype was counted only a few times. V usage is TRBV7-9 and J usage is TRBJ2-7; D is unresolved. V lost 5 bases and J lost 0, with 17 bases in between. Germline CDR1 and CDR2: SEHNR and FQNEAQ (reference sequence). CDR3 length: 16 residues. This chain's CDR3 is CASSPPVSESSYEQYF. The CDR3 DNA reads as TGTGCCAGCAGCCCACCCGTGAGCGAAAGCTCCTACGAGCAGTACTTC.

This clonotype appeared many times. CDR3 region: CAISGGTENTEAFF. The DNA of the CDR3 is TGTGCCATCAGTGGGGGGACAGAGAACACTGAAGCTTTCTTT. The chain is built from TRBV10-3 and TRBJ1-1, with 7 positions matching TRBD1. Germline V gene sequence: CDR1 ENHRY, CDR2 SYGVKD. V shed 4 bases and J 1 base; nucleotides not matched to a gene: 3. The CDR3 length is 14 residues.

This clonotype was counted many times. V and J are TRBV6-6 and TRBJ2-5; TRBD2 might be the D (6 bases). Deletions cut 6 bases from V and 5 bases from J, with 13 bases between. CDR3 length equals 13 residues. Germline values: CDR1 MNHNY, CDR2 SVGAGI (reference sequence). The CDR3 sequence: CASRNRGLETQYF. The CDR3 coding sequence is TGTGCCAGCAGGAACCGGGGGTTGGAGACCCAGTACTTC.

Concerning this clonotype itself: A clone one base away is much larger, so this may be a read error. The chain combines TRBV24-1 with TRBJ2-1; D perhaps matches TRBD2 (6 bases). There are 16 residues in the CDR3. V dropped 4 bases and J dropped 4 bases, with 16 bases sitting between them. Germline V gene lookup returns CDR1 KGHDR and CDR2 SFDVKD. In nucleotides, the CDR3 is TGTGCCACCAGTGACGACGGGACTTGGAGTTACAATGAGCAGTTCTTC. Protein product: CATSDDGTWSYNEQFF.